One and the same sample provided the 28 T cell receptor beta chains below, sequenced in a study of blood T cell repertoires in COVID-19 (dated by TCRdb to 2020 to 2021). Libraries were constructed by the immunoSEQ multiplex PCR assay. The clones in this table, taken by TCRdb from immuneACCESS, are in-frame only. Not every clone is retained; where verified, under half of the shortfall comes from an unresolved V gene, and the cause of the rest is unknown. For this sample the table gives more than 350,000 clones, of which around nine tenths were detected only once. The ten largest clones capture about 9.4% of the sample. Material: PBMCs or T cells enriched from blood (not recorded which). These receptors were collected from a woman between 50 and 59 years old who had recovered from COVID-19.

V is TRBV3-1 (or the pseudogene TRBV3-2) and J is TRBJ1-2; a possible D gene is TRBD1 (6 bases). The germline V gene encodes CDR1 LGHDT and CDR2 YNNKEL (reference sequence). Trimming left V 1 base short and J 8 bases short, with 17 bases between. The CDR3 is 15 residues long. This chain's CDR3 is CASSQAPDRLGGYTF. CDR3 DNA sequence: TGTGCCAGCAGCCAAGCCCCAGACAGGTTGGGGGGCTACACCTTC.

The CDR3 DNA sequence: TGTGCCAGCAGCCAACATCAGGGGGCAACTAATGAAAAACTGTTTTTT. Its protein product is CASSQHQGATNEKLFF. This chain uses TRBV4-2 with TRBJ1-4; the match to TRBD1 covers 7 bases. V was pared by 2 bases and J by 0 bases, with 3 bases of the junction left unmatched. This CDR3 spans 16 amino acids. Looked up from germline, CDR1 is LGHNA and CDR2 is YNFKEQ.

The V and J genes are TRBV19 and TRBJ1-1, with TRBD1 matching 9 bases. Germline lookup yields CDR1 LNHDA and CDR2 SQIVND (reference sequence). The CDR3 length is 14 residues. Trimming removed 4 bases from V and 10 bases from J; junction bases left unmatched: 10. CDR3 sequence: CASSTHGTGSGAFF. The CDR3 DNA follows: TGTGCCAGTAGTACCCACGGGACAGGGTCAGGAGCTTTCTTT.

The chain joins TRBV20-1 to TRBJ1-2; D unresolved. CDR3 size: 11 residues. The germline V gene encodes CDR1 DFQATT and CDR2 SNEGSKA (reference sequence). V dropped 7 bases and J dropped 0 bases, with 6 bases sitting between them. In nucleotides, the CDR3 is TGCAGTGTTGTCACTAACTATGGCTACACCTTC. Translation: CSVVTNYGYTF.

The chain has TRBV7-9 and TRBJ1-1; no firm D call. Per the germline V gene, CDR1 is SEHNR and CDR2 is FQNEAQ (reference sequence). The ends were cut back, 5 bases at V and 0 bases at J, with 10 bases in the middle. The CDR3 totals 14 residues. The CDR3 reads CASSPFPMNTEAFF. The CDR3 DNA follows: TGTGCCAGCAGCCCCTTTCCTATGAACACTGAAGCTTTCTTT. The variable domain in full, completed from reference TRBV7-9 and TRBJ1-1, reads DTGVSQNPRHKITKRGQNVTFRCDPISEHNRLYWYRQTLGQGPEFLTYFQNEAQLEKSRLLSDRFSAERPKGSFSTLEIQRTEQGDSAMYLCASSPFPMNTEAFFGQGTRLTVV.

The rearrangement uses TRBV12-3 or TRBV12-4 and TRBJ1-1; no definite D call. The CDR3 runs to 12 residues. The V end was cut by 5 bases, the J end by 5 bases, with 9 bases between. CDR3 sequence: CASSNRGTEAFF. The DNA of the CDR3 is TGTGCCAGCAGTAATCGGGGTACTGAAGCTTTCTTT.

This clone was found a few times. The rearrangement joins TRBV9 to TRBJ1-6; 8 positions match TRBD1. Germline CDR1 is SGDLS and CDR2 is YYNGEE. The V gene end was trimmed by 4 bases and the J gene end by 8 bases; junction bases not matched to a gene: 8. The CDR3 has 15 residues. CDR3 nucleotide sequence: TGTGCCAGCAGCCCTCGGACAGGGAGTGATTCACCCCTCCACTTT. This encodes CASSPRTGSDSPLHF. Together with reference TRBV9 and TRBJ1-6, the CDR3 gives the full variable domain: DSGVTQTPKHLITATGQRVTLRCSPRSGDLSVYWYQQSLDQGLQFLIQYYNGEERAKGNILERFSAQQFPDLHSELNLSSLELGDSALYFCASSPRTGSDSPLHFGNGTRLTVT.

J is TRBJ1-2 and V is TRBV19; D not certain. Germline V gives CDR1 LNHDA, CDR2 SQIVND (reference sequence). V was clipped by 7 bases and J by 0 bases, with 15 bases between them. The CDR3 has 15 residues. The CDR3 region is CASTPQSSPNYGYTF. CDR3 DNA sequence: TGTGCCAGTACTCCTCAGTCTTCCCCTAACTATGGCTACACCTTC.

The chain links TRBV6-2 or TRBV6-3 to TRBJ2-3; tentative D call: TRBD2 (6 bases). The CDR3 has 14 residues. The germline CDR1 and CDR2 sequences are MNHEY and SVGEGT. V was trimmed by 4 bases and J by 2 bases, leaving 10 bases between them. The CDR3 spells CASSFWDFTDTQYF. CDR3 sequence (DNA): TGTGCCAGCAGTTTTTGGGACTTCACAGATACGCAGTATTTT.

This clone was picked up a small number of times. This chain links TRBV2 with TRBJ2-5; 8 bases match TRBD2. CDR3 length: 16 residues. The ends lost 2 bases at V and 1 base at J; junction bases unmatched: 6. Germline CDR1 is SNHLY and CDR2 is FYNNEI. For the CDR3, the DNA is TGTGCCAGCAGTGAATCTCTGCGGGGGGTCCAAGAGACCCAGTACTTC. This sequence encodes CASSESLRGVQETQYF.

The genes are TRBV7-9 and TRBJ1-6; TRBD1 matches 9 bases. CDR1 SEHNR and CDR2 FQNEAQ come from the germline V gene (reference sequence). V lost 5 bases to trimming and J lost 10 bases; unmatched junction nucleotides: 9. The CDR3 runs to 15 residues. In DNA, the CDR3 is TGTGCCAGCAGCCCCGGGGACAGGGTAGGATCACCCCTCCACTTT. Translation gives CASSPGDRVGSPLHF.

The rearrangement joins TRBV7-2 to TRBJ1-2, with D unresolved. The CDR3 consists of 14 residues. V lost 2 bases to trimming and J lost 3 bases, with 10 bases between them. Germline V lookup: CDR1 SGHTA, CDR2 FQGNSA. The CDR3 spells CASSLQPGYYGYTF. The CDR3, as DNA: TGTGCCAGCAGCTTACAACCGGGATACTATGGCTACACCTTC. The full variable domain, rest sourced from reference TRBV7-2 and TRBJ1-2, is GAGVSQSPSNKVTEKGKDVELRCDPISGHTALYWYRQSLGQGLEFLIYFQGNSAPDKSGLPSDRFSAERTGGSVSTLTIQRTQQEDSAVYLCASSLQPGYYGYTFGSGTRLTVV.

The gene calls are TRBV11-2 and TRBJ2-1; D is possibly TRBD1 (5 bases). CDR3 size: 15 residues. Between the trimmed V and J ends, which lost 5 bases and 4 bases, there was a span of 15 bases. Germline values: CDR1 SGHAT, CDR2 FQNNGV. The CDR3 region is CASSDEMNRYNEQFF. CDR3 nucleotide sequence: TGTGCCAGCAGCGACGAAATGAACAGGTACAATGAGCAGTTCTTC.

The DNA of the CDR3 is TGTGCCAGCAGCTTGAACAGGGGAGGTTCACCCCTCCACTTT. Translation gives CASSLNRGGSPLHF. This chain links TRBV5-6 with TRBJ1-6; 7 positions agree with TRBD1. J was trimmed by 9 bases and V by 1 base; bases with no gene match: 4. The CDR3 is made up of 14 amino acids. Germline V CDR1 and CDR2: SGHDT, YYEEEE.

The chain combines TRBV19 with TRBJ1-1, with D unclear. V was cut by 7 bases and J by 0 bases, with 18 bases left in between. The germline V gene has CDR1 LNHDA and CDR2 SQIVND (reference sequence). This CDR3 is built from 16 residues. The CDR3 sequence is CASTPGLGYMNTEAFF. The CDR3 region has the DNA TGTGCCAGTACCCCCGGGTTGGGTTACATGAACACTGAAGCTTTCTTT. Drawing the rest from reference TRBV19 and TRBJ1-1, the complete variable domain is DGGITQSPKYLFRKEGQNVTLSCEQNLNHDAMYWYRQDPGQGLRLIYYSQIVNDFQKGDIAEGYSVSREKKESFPLTVTSAQKNPTAFYLCASTPGLGYMNTEAFFGQGTRLTVV.

The CDR3 here is CASSELLAVTSPLHF. The CDR3 region has the DNA TGTGCCAGCAGTGAACTTCTCGCAGTCACTTCACCCCTCCACTTT. V usage is TRBV6-1 and J usage is TRBJ1-6; unclear D gene. The CDR3 runs to 15 residues. The germline V gene encodes CDR1 MNHNS and CDR2 SASEGT. V gave up 2 bases and J gave up 9 bases, with 14 bases separating them.

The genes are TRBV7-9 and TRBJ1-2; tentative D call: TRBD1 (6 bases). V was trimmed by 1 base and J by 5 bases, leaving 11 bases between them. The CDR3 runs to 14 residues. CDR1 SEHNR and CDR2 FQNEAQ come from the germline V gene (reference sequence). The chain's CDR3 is CASSLDIRGYGYTF. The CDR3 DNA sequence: TGTGCCAGCAGCTTAGATATCAGGGGATATGGCTACACCTTC.

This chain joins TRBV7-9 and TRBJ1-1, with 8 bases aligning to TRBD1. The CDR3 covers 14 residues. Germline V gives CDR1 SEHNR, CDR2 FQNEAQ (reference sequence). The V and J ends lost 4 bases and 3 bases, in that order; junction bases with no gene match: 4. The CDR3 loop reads CASSSQGADTEAFF. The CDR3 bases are TGTGCCAGCAGCTCCCAGGGGGCGGACACTGAAGCTTTCTTT.

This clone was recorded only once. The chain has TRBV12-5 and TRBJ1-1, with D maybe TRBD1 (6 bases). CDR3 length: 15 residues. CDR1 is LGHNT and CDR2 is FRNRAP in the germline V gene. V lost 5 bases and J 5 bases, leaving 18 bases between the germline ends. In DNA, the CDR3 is TGTGCTAGTGGTCACGGACCCCTGAGGGGGACTGAAGCTTTCTTT. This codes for CASGHGPLRGTEAFF.

Here the CDR3 DNA reads TGTGCCACCAGCTCCATACGAAACAGAGACTACGAGCAGTACTTC. It codes for CATSSIRNRDYEQYF. The rearrangement uses TRBV15 and TRBJ2-7; D not resolved. The CDR3 consists of 15 residues. The V gene's germline CDR1 is LNHNV and CDR2 YYDKDF (reference sequence). With 5 bases removed from V and 3 bases from J, the gap between germline ends came to 17 bases.

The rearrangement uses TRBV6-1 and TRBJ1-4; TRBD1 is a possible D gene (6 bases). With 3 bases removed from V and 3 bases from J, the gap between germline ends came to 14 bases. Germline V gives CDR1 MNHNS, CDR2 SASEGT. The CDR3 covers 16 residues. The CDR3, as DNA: TGTGCCAGCAGTGACACAGGGTTAAGGGCTAATGAAAAACTGTTTTTT. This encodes CASSDTGLRANEKLFF.

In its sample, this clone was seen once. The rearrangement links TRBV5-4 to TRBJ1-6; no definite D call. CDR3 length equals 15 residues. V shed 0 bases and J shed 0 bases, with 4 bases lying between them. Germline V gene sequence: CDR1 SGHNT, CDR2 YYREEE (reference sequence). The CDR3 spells CASSLDTSYNSPLHF. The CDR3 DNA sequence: TGTGCCAGCAGCTTGGACACCTCCTATAATTCACCCCTCCACTTT.

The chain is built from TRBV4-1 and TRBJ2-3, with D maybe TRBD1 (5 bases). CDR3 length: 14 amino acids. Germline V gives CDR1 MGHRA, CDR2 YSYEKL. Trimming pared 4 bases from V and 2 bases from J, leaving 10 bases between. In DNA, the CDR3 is TGCGCCAGCAGCCTCAGGGTGTCCACAGATACGCAGTATTTT. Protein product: CASSLRVSTDTQYF.

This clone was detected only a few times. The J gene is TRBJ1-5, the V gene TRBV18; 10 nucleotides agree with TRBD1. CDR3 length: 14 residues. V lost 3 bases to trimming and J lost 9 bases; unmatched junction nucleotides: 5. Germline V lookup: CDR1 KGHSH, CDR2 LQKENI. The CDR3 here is CASSPPGQGSPQHF. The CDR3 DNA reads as TGTGCCAGCTCACCTCCGGGACAGGGGTCGCCCCAGCATTTT.

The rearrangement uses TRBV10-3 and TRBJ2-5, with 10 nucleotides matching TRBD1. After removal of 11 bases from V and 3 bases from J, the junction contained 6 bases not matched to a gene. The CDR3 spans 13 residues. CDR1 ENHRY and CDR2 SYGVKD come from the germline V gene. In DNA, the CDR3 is TGTGCCGCCGGTGGGACAGGGGAAGAGACCCAGTACTTC. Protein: CAAGGTGEETQYF.

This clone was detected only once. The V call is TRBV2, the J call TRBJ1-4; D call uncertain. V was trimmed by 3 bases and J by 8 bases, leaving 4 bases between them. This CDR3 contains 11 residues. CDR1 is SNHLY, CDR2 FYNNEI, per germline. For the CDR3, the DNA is TGTGCCAGCAGTGAGGAGGAAAAACTGTTTTTT. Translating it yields CASSEEEKLFF. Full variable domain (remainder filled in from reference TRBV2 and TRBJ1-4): EPEVTQTPSHQVTQMGQEVILRCVPISNHLYFYWYRQILGQKVEFLVSFYNNEISEKSEIFDDQFSVERPDGSNFTLKIRSTKLEDSAMYFCASSEEEKLFFGSGTQLSVL.

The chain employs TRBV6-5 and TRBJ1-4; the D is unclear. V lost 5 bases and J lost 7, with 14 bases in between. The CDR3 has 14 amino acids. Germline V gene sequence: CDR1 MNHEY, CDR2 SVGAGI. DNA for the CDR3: TGTGCCAGCAGTACATACCTAAGCGGTGAAAAACTGTTTTTT. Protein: CASSTYLSGEKLFF.

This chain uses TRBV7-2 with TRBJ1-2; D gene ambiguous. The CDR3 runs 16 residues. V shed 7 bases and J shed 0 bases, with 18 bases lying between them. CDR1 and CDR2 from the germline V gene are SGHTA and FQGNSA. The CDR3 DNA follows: TGTGCCAGCAACCCCGCGGGTCGCTACGCTAACTATGGCTACACCTTC. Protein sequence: CASNPAGRYANYGYTF.